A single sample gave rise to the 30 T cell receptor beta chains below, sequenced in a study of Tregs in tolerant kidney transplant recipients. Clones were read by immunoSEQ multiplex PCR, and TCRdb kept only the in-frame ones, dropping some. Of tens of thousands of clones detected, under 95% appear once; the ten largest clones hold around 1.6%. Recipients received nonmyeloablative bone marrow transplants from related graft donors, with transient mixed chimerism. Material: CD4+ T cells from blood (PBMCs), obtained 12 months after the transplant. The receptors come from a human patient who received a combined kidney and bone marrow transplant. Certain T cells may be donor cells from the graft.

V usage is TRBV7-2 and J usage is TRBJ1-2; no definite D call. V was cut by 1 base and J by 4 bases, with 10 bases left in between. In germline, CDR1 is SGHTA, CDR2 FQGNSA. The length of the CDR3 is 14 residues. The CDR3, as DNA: TGTGCCAGCAGCTTAGGTGGGCAGGTCTATGGCTACACCTTC. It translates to CASSLGGQVYGYTF. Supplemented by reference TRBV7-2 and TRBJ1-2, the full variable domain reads GAGVSQSPSNKVTEKGKDVELRCDPISGHTALYWYRQSLGQGLEFLIYFQGNSAPDKSGLPSDRFSAERTGGSVSTLTIQRTQQEDSAVYLCASSLGGQVYGYTFGSGTRLTVV.

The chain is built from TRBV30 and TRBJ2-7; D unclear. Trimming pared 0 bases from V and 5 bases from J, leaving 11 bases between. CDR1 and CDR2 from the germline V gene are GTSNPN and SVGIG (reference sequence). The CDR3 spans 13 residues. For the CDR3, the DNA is TGTGCCTGGAGTGTATTTCCCTCGGACGAGCAGTACTTC. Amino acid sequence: CAWSVFPSDEQYF.

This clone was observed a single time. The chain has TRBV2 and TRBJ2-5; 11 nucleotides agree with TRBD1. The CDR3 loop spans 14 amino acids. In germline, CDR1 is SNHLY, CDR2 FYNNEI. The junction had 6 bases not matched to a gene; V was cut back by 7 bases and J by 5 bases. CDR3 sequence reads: CASKRGTGGETQYF. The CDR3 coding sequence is TGTGCCAGCAAAAGAGGGACAGGGGGGGAGACCCAGTACTTC.

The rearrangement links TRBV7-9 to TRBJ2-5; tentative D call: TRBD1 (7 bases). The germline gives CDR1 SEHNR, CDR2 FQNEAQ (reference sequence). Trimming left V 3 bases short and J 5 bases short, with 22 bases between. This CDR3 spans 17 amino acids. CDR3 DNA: TGTGCCAGCAGCTTCAAGACTAGTCATTCAGGGGGGGAGACCCAGTACTTC. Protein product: CASSFKTSHSGGETQYF.

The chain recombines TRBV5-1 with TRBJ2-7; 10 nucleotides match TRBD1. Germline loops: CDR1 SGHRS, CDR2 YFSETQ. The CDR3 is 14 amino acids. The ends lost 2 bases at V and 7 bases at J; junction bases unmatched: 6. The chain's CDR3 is CASSFRDRGFEQYF. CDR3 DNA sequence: TGCGCCAGCAGCTTCCGGGACAGGGGCTTTGAGCAGTACTTC.

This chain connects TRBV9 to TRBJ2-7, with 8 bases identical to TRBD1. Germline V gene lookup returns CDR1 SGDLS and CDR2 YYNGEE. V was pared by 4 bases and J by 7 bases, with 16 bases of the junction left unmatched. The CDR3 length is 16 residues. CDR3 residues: CASSPGQGLPVWEQYF. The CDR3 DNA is TGTGCCAGCAGCCCAGGACAGGGACTCCCTGTCTGGGAGCAGTACTTC.

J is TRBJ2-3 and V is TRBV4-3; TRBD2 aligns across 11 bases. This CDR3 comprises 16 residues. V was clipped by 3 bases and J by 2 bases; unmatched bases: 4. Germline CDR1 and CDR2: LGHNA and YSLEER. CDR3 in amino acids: CASSHVTSGVTDTQYF. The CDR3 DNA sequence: TGCGCCAGCAGCCACGTGACTAGCGGGGTCACAGATACGCAGTATTTT.

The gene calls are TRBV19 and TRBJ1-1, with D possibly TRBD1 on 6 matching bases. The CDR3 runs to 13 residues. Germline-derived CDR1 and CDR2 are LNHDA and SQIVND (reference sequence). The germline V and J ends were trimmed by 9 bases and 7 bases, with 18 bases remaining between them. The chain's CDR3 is CASQSGALGEAFF. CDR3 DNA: TGTGCCAGCCAATCAGGGGCTCTGGGTGAAGCTTTCTTT.

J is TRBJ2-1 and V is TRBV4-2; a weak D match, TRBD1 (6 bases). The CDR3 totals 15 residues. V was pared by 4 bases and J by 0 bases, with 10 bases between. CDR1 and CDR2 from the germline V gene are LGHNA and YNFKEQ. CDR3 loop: CASSPRQDSYNEQFF. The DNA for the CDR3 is TGTGCCAGCAGCCCAAGACAGGACTCCTACAATGAGCAGTTCTTC.

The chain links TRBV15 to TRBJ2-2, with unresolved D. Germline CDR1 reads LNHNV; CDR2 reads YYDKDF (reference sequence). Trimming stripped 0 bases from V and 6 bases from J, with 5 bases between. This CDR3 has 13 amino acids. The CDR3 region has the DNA TGTGCCACCAGCAGAGACACACCCGGGGAGCTGTTTTTT. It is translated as CATSRDTPGELFF.

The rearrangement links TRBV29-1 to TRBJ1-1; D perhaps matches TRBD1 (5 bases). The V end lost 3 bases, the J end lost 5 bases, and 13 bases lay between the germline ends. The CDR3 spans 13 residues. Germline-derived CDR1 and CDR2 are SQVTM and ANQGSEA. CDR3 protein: CSVDKSGWTEAFF. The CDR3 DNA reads TGCAGCGTTGATAAGTCAGGGTGGACTGAAGCTTTCTTT.

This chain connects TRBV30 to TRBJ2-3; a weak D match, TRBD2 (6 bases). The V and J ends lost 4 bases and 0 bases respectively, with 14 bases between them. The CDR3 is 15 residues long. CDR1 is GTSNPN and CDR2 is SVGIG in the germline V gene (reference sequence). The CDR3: CAWIKISGSTDTQYF. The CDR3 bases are TGTGCCTGGATCAAAATTAGCGGAAGCACAGATACGCAGTATTTT.

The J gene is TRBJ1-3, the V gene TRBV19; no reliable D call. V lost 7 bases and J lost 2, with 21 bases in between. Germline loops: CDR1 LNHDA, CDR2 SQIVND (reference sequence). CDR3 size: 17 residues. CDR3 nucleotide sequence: TGTGCCAGTACCCTTCATTCCCCCGGGAAGACTGGAAACACCATATATTTT. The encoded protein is CASTLHSPGKTGNTIYF.

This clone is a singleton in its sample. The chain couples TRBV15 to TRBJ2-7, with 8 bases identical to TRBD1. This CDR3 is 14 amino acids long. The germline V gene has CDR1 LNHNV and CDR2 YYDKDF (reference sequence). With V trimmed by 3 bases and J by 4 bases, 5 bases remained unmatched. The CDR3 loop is CATSRGTGLYEQYF. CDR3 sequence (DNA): TGTGCCACCAGCAGGGGGACAGGACTTTACGAGCAGTACTTC.

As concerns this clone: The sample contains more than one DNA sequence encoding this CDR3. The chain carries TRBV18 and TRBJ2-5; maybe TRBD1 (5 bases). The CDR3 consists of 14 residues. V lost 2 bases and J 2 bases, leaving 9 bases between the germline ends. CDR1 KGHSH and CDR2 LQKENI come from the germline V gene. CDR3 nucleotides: TGTGCCAGCTCACCATCAGGGCAGCAAGAGACCCAGTACTTC. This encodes CASSPSGQQETQYF.

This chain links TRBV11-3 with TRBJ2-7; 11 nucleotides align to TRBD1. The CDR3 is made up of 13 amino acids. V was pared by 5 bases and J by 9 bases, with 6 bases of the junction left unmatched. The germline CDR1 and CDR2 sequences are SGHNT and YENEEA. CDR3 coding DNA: TGTGCCAGCAGCGGGACAGGGGGTAGAGGGCAGTACTTC. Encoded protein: CASSGTGGRGQYF.

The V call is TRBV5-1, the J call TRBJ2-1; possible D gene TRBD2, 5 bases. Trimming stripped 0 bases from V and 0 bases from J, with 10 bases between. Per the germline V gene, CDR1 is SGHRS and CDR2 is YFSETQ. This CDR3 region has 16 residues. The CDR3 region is CASSLASRSSYNEQFF. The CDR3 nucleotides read TGCGCCAGCAGCTTGGCTAGCCGAAGCTCCTACAATGAGCAGTTCTTC.

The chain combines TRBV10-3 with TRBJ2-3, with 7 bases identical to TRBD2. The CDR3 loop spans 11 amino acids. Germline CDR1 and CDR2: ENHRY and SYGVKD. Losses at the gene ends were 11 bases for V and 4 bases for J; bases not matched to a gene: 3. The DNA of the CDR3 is TGTGCCGCCCGGGAGGCAGATACGCAGTATTTT. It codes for CAAREADTQYF.

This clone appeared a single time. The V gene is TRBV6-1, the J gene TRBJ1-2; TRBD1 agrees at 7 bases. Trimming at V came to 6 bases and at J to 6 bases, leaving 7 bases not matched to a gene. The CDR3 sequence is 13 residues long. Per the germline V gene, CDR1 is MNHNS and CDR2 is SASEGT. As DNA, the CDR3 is TGTGCCAGCAGGAGACAGGGTGGACATGGCTACACCTTC. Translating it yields CASRRQGGHGYTF.

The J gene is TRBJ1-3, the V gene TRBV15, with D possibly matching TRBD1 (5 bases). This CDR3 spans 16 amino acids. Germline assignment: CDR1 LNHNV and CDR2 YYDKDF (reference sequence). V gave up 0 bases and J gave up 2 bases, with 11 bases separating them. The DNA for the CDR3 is TGTGCCACCAGCAGAGATTGGGGGGGTGCTGGAAACACCATATATTTT. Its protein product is CATSRDWGGAGNTIYF. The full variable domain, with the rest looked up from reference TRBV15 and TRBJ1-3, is DAMVIQNPRYQVTQFGKPVTLSCSQTLNHNVMYWYQQKSSQAPKLLFHYYDKDFNNEADTPDNFQSRRPNTSFCFLDIRSPGLGDTAMYLCATSRDWGGAGNTIYFGEGSWLTVV.

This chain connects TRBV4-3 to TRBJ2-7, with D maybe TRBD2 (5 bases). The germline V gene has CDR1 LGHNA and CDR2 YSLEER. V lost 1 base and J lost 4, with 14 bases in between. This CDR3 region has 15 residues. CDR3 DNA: TGCGCCAGCAGCCAAGTCCCCTCCGGGGTTTACGAGCAGTACTTC. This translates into CASSQVPSGVYEQYF.

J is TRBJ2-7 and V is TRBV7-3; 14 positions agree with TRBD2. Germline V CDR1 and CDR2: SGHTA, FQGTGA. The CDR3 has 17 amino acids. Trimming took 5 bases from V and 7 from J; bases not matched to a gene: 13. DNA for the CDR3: TGTGCCAGCAGCCGGCCCGGGACTAGCGGGAGATCGGGGGAGCAGTACTTC. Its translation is CASSRPGTSGRSGEQYF.

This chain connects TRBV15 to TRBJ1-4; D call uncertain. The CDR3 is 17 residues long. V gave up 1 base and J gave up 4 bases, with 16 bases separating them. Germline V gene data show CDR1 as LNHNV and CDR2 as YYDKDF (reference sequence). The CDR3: CATSRVPNLSVNEKLFF. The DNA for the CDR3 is TGTGCCACCAGCAGAGTTCCTAACCTATCCGTTAATGAAAAACTGTTTTTT.

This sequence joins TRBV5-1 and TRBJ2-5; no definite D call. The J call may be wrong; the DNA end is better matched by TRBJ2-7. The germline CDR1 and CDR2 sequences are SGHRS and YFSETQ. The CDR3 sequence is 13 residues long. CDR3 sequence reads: CASSLSSAYEQYF. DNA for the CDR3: TGCGCCAGCAGCTTGAGCTCAGCGTACGAGCAGTACTTC.

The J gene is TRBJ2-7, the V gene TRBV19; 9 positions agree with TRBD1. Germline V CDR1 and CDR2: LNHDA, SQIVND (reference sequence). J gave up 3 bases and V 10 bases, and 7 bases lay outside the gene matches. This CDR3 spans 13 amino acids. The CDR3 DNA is TGTGCCACCTTGGGACAGGGCGACTACGAGCAGTACTTC. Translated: CATLGQGDYEQYF. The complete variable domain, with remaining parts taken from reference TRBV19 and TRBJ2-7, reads DGGITQSPKYLFRKEGQNVTLSCEQNLNHDAMYWYRQDPGQGLRLIYYSQIVNDFQKGDIAEGYSVSREKKESFPLTVTSAQKNPTAFYLCATLGQGDYEQYFGPGTRLTVT.

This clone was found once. CDR3 nucleotides: TGTGCCAGAGGAAGGTGGGGGGGGAACACTGAAGCTTTCTTT. This gives the protein CARGRWGGNTEAFF. The chain joins TRBV2 to TRBJ1-1; perhaps TRBD1 as D (5 bases). The CDR3 extends over 14 amino acids. Trimming pared 9 bases from V and 1 base from J, leaving 15 bases between. Germline lookup yields CDR1 SNHLY and CDR2 FYNNEI.

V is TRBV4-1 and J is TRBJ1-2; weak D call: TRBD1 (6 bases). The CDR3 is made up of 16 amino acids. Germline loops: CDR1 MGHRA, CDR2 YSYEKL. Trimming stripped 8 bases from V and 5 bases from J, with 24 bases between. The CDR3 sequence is CASSRPGQLDLYGYTF. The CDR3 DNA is TGCGCCAGCTCCCGACCAGGACAGCTTGACCTATATGGCTACACCTTC.

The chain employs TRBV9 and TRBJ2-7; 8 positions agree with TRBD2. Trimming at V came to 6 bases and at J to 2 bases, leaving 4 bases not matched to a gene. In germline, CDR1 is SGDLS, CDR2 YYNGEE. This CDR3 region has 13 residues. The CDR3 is CASNREGAYEQYF. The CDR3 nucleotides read TGTGCCAGCAACCGGGAGGGAGCCTACGAGCAGTACTTC.

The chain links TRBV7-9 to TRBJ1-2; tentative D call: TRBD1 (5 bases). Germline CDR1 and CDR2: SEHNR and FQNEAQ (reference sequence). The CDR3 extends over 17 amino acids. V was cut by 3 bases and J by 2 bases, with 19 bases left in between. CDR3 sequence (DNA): TGTGCCAGCAGCTTGGATGGTCGGCAGAACAGGAACTATGGCTACACCTTC. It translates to CASSLDGRQNRNYGYTF. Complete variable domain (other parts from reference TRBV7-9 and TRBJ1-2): DTGVSQNPRHKITKRGQNVTFRCDPISEHNRLYWYRQTLGQGPEFLTYFQNEAQLEKSRLLSDRFSAERPKGSFSTLEIQRTEQGDSAMYLCASSLDGRQNRNYGYTFGSGTRLTVV.

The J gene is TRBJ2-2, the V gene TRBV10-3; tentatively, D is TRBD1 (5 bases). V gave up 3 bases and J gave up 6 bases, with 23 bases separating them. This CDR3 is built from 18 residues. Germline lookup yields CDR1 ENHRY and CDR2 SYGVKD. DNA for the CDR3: TGTGCCATCAGTGAACCATCGAGACAGACGATCGGCGCCGGGGAGCTGTTTTTT. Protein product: CAISEPSRQTIGAGELFF.